The clone carrying this TCR beta chain was seen just once. The antigen remains undetermined. Clones were sequenced by immunoSEQ multiplex PCR, and TCRdb holds only the in-frame ones, with some missing. Among 2,100,000 or so clones listed, 90% to 96% were seen once. The CDR3 has 14 amino acids. V dropped 1 base and J dropped 4 bases, with 10 bases sitting between them. Germline V gene sequence: CDR1 SGHDN, CDR2 FVKESK. The data were obtained in a study of shared clonotypes between healthy human individuals. Study conclusions and caveats: All-four-donor shared clonotypes had higher generation probabilities than non-shared clonotypes did. Sharing of clonotypes among donors was expected to vary with sequencing depth.

Researchers partitioned CD4+ cells into CD45RA+ naive and CD45RA-negative memory subsets. Input material: naive CD4+ T cells sorted from blood. Described subset: CD45RA+ positively selected. This TCR was recovered from a man aged 18-30 years in good health. The chain uses TRBV14 and TRBJ2-5; tentative D call: TRBD1 (5 bases). In nucleotides, the CDR3 is TGTGCCAGCAGCCAAGCCCTGGGGCGAGAGACCCAGTACTTC. This gives the protein CASSQALGRETQYF.